These 2 T cell receptor beta chains share one sample of origin, sequenced in a study of cytomegalovirus exposure and HLA in healthy donors. PCR primers comprised 60 Vbeta and 13 Jbeta primers. Sequencing was performed with immunoSEQ multiplex PCR; in TCRdb, only in-frame clones are kept and a portion is missing. The sample shows around 130,000 clones, less than 80% of them seen only once. Source material: PBMCs. Receptors were obtained from a man aged 40-49 years in good health and CMV-seropositive.

This sequence joins TRBV28 and TRBJ1-6, with D possibly TRBD1 on 5 matching bases. This CDR3 contains 15 residues. Germline V gene sequence: CDR1 MDHEN, CDR2 SYDVKM. The V end was cut by 3 bases, the J end by 5 bases, with 11 bases between. The CDR3 loop reads CASSLQMDNNSPLHF. CDR3 DNA: TGTGCCAGCAGTTTGCAGATGGACAATAATTCACCCCTCCACTTT.

This clone is a singleton in its sample. The chain is built from TRBV14 and TRBJ1-2; 7 bases align to TRBD1. The CDR3 sequence is 15 residues long. Unmatched junction bases numbered 5, after V lost 0 bases and J lost 4 bases. Germline V gene sequence: CDR1 SGHDN, CDR2 FVKESK. The CDR3 is CASSQDNRGGYGYTF. CDR3 in DNA: TGTGCCAGCAGCCAAGATAACAGGGGAGGCTATGGCTACACCTTC.